This TCR beta chain stems from a study of T cells in Graves' hyperthyroidism and ophthalmopathy. Trimming at V came to 4 bases and at J to 8 bases, leaving 9 bases not matched to a gene. The CDR3 extends over 14 amino acids. CDR1 and CDR2 (germline): MDHEN, SYDVKM. Aged 18 to 65, the patients had hyperthyroidism that was newly diagnosed and had lasted under 2 months. The source of the PBMCs was less than 12 ml of fresh peripheral blood. Researchers amplified the TCR beta CDR3 regions from RNA transcripts. With the HTBI primer set, the TCR CDR3 went through a first round of RT-PCR. TCRdb independently ran MiXCR on the multiplex PCR reads; one entry per CDR3 protein. This repertoire shows more than 350,000 distinct CDR3 sequences, 15% found once; its top ten account for 30% to 35%. Study-level results: In the analysis, a 13 V-J model separated ophthalmopathy from stable hyperthyroidism. Expanded thyroid clonotypes (above 0.001) were mostly also found in blood.

This clonotype was picked up many times. Its matching antigen is unknown. This rearrangement joins TRBV28 to TRBJ1-2, with TRBD1 matching over 8 bases. The TCR originated in a woman in her twenties or thirties with Graves' hyperthyroidism. Input material: blood. The CDR3 is CASSSADRAIGYTF. CDR3 nucleotides: TGTGCCAGCAGTTCCGCGGACAGGGCAATAGGCTACACCTTC.